This T cell receptor (beta chain) was sequenced in a study of T cells expressing NK-cell markers. The overall study: Just one sequenced donor of eight was HCMV-seronegative, while seven were seropositive. Study observations and caveats: Dominant NKG2C+ clonotypes in roughly six donors made up about 1.0-7.5% of CD8+ T cells. Four donors showed these clonotypes also leading the CD3+CD56-NKG2C+ fraction.

5'RACE template switching with UMIs produced the TCR beta cDNA. Each CDR3 protein gets one entry in TCRdb, which reprocessed the 5' RACE reads and gives no DNA. This sample's table has 500,000 or so distinct CDR3 sequences. A note on this clonotype: The antigen is not known.

Sequenced: blood T cells: a sorted CD56 or NKG2C T cell subset, CD4+ or CD8+ T cells, or bulk PBMC T cells (not recorded which). The receptor comes from a young man in good health.

CDR3 sequence: CASSTWGGSTNEKLFF. The rearrangement joins TRBV27 to TRBJ1-4; no DNA is available, so the TRBD1 call from TCRdb remains unchecked. Per the germline V gene, CDR1 is MNHEY and CDR2 is SMNVEV (reference sequence). The CDR3 consists of 16 residues.